The rows below give T cell receptor beta chains drawn from one sample of a study of blood T cell repertoires in COVID-19. Profiling relied on immunoSEQ multiplex PCR, and the TCRdb table lists in-frame clones only, not all of them. The table has 210,000 or so clones, 83% seen once. The sequenced sample was peripheral blood. These receptor sequences come from a woman in her twenties or thirties with COVID-19, enrolled during active disease. The CDR3 runs from the conserved cysteine through the conserved F or W. A D gene is named only where the DNA matches it firmly. Clone size is stated in some rows and not others, as once, few, many or a class when expanded.

>NA|TRBV3-1/TRBV3-2|NA|TRBJ1-2
CASSQSSYGYTF
TGTGCCAGCAGCCAATCTAGCTATGGCTACACCTTC
>NA|TRBV9|NA|TRBJ1-2
CASSVDHRGNGYTF
TGTGCCAGCAGCGTAGATCACCGGGGGAATGGCTACACCTTC
>TRBD1|TRBV6-5|few|TRBJ1-5
CASGGGQGAGQPQHF
TGTGCCAGCGGGGGGGGACAGGGGGCTGGACAGCCCCAGCATTTT
>NA|TRBV28|NA|TRBJ1-5
CASSSTLGVKPQHF
TGTGCCAGCAGTTCCACCCTGGGAGTAAAGCCCCAGCATTTT
>NA|TRBV27|NA|TRBJ2-7
CASSSRAGEQYF
TGTGCCAGCAGTTCCCGGGCGGGGGAGCAGTACTTC
>TRBD2|TRBV2|NA|TRBJ2-3
CASSVEAGGSTTDTQYF
TGTGCCAGCAGTGTCGAGGCGGGGGGTAGTACGACAGATACGCAGTATTTT
>TRBD2|TRBV27|once|TRBJ2-3
CASSLSKGSGRFSDTQYF
TGTGCCAGCAGTTTATCGAAGGGTAGCGGGAGGTTCTCAGATACGCAGTATTTT
>TRBD2|TRBV4-2|NA|TRBJ2-7
CASSQASGGVALEQYF
TGTGCCAGCAGCCAAGCTAGCGGTGGAGTAGCCCTCGAGCAGTACTTC
>NA|TRBV6-4|NA|TRBJ1-1
CASSEGAGTEAFF
TGTGCCAGCAGTGAAGGGGCAGGGACTGAAGCTTTCTTT
>NA|TRBV4-3|once|TRBJ1-1
CASSQDYDRTNTEAFF
TGCGCCAGCAGCCAAGATTACGACAGGACGAACACTGAAGCTTTCTTT
>TRBD1|TRBV27|once|TRBJ1-1
CASSPDRGRLNTEAFF
TGTGCCAGCAGTCCTGACAGGGGGCGACTGAACACTGAAGCTTTCTTT
>TRBD2|TRBV4-3|once|TRBJ2-7
CASSLGTSRSYEQYF
TGCGCCAGCAGCCTGGGGACTAGCCGTTCCTACGAGCAGTACTTC
>NA|TRBV5-6|NA|TRBJ2-1
CASSLAEGGLTDEQFF
TGTGCCAGCAGCTTGGCGGAAGGCGGGCTAACGGATGAGCAGTTCTTC
>NA|TRBV7-2|NA|TRBJ2-7
CASSPRQASSYEQYF
TGTGCCAGCAGCCCCCGACAGGCTAGCTCCTACGAGCAGTACTTC
>TRBD1|TRBV19|NA|TRBJ1-1
CASSPRTGKTEAFF
TGTGCCAGTAGTCCCAGGACAGGGAAGACTGAAGCTTTCTTT
>NA|TRBV6-1|few|TRBJ1-2
CASSERADYGYTF
TGTGCCAGCAGTGAGAGGGCTGACTATGGCTACACCTTC
>TRBD2|TRBV6-5|NA|TRBJ2-7
CASAGGPPYEQYF
TGTGCCAGCGCGGGGGGCCCTCCCTACGAGCAGTACTTC
>NA|TRBV7-2|NA|TRBJ2-5
CASSLGSRSGTQYF
TGTGCCAGCAGCTTAGGTTCCCGCTCGGGGACCCAGTACTTC
>NA|TRBV2|NA|TRBJ2-3
CASTAGASTDTQYF
TGTGCCAGCACCGCAGGGGCTAGCACAGATACGCAGTATTTT
>NA|TRBV4-3|NA|TRBJ2-3
CASSQDIRKITDTQYF
TGCGCCAGCAGCCAAGACATTAGAAAAATCACAGATACGCAGTATTTT
>NA|TRBV11-3|NA|TRBJ1-4
CASSLVHVGGTNEKLFF
TGTGCCAGCAGCTTAGTCCATGTGGGGGGGACTAATGAAAAACTGTTTTTT
>TRBD1|TRBV30|NA|TRBJ1-2
CAWSEGARDYGYTF
TGTGCCTGGAGTGAGGGGGCACGGGACTATGGCTACACCTTC
>NA|TRBV2|NA|TRBJ2-1
CASSARYNEQFF
TGTGCCAGCAGTGCTAGGTACAATGAGCAGTTCTTC
>NA|TRBV5-4|once|TRBJ2-3
CASRQRQAFTDTQYF
TGTGCCAGCAGACAGCGACAGGCCTTCACAGATACGCAGTATTTT
>NA|TRBV5-1|NA|TRBJ1-1
CASSLTANTEAFF
TGCGCCAGCAGCTTGACAGCGAACACTGAAGCTTTCTTT
>NA|TRBV28|once|TRBJ1-2
CASTNRPANYGYTF
TGTGCCAGCACAAACAGGCCAGCTAACTATGGCTACACCTTC
>TRBD2|TRBV15|few|TRBJ2-3
CATSRALAGDGTDTQYF
TGTGCCACCAGCAGAGCGTTGGCGGGGGATGGCACAGATACGCAGTATTTT
>NA|TRBV5-6|NA|TRBJ1-1
CASSFGVLMNTEAFF
TGTGCCAGCAGCTTCGGGGTCCTTATGAACACTGAAGCTTTCTTT
>TRBD2|TRBV3-1/TRBV3-2|NA|TRBJ2-7
CASSQSGDYEQYF
TGTGCCAGCAGCCAAAGCGGGGACTACGAGCAGTACTTC
>TRBD2|TRBV6-5|once|TRBJ2-5
CASSYSRGGTQYF
TGTGCCAGCAGTTACTCGCGGGGGGGGACCCAGTACTTC
>TRBD1|TRBV5-4|few|TRBJ1-2
CASGRGQGGAGERGYTF
TGTGCCAGCGGGAGGGGACAGGGGGGCGCAGGAGAGCGTGGCTACACCTTC
>NA|TRBV13|few|TRBJ2-5
CASSFSGWTAKPTLKETQYF
TGTGCCAGCAGCTTTTCGGGCTGGACAGCGAAACCTACCCTAAAAGAGACCCAGTACTTC
>TRBD1|TRBV27|NA|TRBJ1-5
CASSLIFPGQGRVQPQHF
TGTGCCAGCAGTTTAATCTTCCCGGGACAGGGTAGGGTACAGCCCCAGCATTTT
>NA|TRBV6-2/TRBV6-3|NA|TRBJ1-1
CASSYPRARGRTEAFF
TGTGCCAGCAGTTACCCCCGGGCGCGGGGGAGGACTGAAGCTTTCTTT
>NA|TRBV19|NA|TRBJ1-5
CASSILAVALNQPQHF
TGTGCCAGTAGTATACTTGCGGTGGCTCTTAATCAGCCCCAGCATTTT
>TRBD1|TRBV5-4|once|TRBJ1-2
CASRERDRVGGYTF
TGTGCCAGCAGGGAGAGGGACAGGGTCGGGGGCTACACCTTC
>TRBD1|TRBV6-5|NA|TRBJ1-5
CASRRTGDSNQPQHF
TGTGCCAGCAGAAGGACAGGGGATAGCAATCAGCCCCAGCATTTT
>NA|TRBV3-1/TRBV3-2|NA|TRBJ2-7
CASSQDLLGLESYEQYF
TGTGCCAGCAGCCAAGATCTTTTGGGTCTAGAATCTTACGAGCAGTACTTC
>NA|TRBV7-5|NA|TRBJ2-4
CARSLVVLNLAKNIQYF
TGTGCCAGAAGCTTAGTAGTACTAAACCTAGCCAAAAACATTCAGTACTTC
>NA|TRBV27|NA|TRBJ1-3
CASSPTDSSGNTIYF
TGTGCCAGCAGCCCCACGGACAGCTCTGGAAACACCATATATTTT
>TRBD2|TRBV4-3|few|TRBJ2-1
CASSQNPHGGGRVANEQFF
TGCGCCAGCAGCCAAAACCCCCATGGGGGCGGGAGGGTAGCTAATGAGCAGTTCTTC
>TRBD1|TRBV6-2/TRBV6-3|NA|TRBJ1-6
CASSRTGYHSPLHF
TGTGCCAGCAGTCGGACAGGGTACCACTCACCCCTCCACTTT
>TRBD2|TRBV11-2|NA|TRBJ2-7
CASSLGLAGNYEQYF
TGTGCCAGCAGCCTAGGACTAGCGGGAAACTACGAGCAGTACTTC
>TRBD1|TRBV19|NA|TRBJ1-1
CASSIDTGQGNAEAFF
TGTGCCAGTAGTATAGATACGGGACAGGGAAACGCTGAAGCTTTCTTT
>NA|TRBV6-4|NA|TRBJ1-1
CASSPQVNTEAFF
TGTGCCAGCAGCCCCCAGGTGAACACTGAAGCTTTCTTT
>TRBD1|TRBV29-1|NA|TRBJ2-7
CSVEGTGNLEQYF
TGCAGCGTTGAGGGGACAGGAAACCTCGAGCAGTACTTC
>NA|TRBV6-5|NA|TRBJ1-2
CASSKGLRYGYTF
TGTGCCAGCTCCAAGGGGTTACGCTATGGCTACACCTTC
>NA|TRBV18|NA|TRBJ2-7
CASSPIGGEQYF
TGTGCCAGCTCACCAATAGGGGGCGAGCAGTACTTC
>NA|TRBV11-2|NA|TRBJ1-2
CASSLGGNGNYGYTF
TGTGCCAGCAGCCTTGGGGGGAACGGCAACTATGGCTACACCTTC
>TRBD2|TRBV7-3|NA|TRBJ2-7
CASSFPRGDYEQYF
TGTGCCAGCAGCTTCCCTCGGGGGGATTACGAGCAGTACTTC
>TRBD1|TRBV5-5|NA|TRBJ2-7
CASSLDRGWYEQYF
TGTGCCAGCAGCTTGGACAGGGGGTGGTACGAGCAGTACTTC
>TRBD2|TRBV10-3|NA|TRBJ2-5
CAINGGSGGAGETQYF
TGTGCCATAAACGGAGGTAGCGGGGGGGCCGGAGAGACCCAGTACTTC
>NA|TRBV7-3|NA|TRBJ2-3
CASSLLGTDTQYF
TGTGCCAGCAGCTTACTCGGCACAGATACGCAGTATTTT
>NA|TRBV30|NA|TRBJ1-2
CAWSTGDVGSNYGYTF
TGTGCCTGGAGTACGGGGGACGTTGGGTCTAACTATGGCTACACCTTC